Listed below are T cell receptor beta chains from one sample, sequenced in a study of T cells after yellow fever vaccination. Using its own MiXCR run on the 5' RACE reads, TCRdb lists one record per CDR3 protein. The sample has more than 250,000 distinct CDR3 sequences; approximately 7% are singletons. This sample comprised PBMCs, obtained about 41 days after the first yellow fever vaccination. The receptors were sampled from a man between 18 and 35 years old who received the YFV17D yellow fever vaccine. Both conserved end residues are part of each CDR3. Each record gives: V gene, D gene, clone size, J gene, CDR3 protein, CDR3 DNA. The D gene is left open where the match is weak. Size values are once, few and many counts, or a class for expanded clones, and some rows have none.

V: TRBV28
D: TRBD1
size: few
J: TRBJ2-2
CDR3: CASSSPILGGSNTGELFF
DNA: TGTGCCAGCAGTTCCCCGATATTAGGGGGCTCGAACACCGGGGAGCTGTTTTTT

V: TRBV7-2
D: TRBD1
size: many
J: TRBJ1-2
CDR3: CASSLAFKLKRGQGSGYGYTF
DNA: TGTGCCAGCAGCTTAGCGTTTAAGTTAAAGAGAGGACAGGGGTCAGGCTATGGCTACACCTTC

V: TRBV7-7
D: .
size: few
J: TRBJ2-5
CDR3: CASSPAYQETQYF
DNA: TGTGCCAGCAGCCCCGCGTACCAAGAGACCCAGTACTTC

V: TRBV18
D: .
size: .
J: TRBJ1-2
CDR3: CASSRGARGQSAGYTF
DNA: TGTGCCAGCTCACGTGGAGCCCGGGGGCAATCGGCTGGCTACACCTTC

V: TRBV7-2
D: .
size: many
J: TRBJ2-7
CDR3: CASSHPSFGGYEQYF
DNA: TGTGCCAGCAGCCATCCAAGTTTCGGGGGCTACGAGCAGTACTTC

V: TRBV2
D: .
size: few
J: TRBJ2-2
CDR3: CASSEARRARGELFF
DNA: TGTGCCAGCAGTGAAGCGAGGAGAGCGAGAGGGGAGCTGTTTTTT

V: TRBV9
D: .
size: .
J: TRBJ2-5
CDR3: CASSADPQETQYF
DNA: TGTGCCAGCAGCGCTGACCCCCAAGAGACCCAGTACTTC

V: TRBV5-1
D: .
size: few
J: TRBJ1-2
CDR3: CASSLGKINYGYTF
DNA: TGCGCCAGCAGCCTGGGAAAGATTAACTATGGCTACACCTTC

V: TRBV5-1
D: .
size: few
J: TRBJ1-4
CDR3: CASSSRATNEKLFF
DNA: TGCGCCAGCAGCTCCAGAGCAACTAATGAAAAACTGTTTTTT

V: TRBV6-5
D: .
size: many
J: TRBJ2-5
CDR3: CASSYGTRETQYF
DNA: TGTGCCAGCAGTTACGGGACTCGGGAGACCCAGTACTTC

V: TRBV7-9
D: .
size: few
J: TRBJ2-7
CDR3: CASRPPGRTYEQYF
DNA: TGTGCCAGCAGACCTCCGGGACGCACCTACGAGCAGTACTTC

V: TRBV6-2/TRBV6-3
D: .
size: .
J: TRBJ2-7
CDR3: CASRNSRPSYEQYF
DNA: TGTGCCAGCAGGAATTCACGCCCCTCCTACGAGCAGTACTTC

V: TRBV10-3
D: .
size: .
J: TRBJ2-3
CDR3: CAICGEETDTQYF
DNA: TGTGCCATCTGCGGGGAGGAAACAGATACGCAGTATTTT

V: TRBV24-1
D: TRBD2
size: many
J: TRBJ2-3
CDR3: CATSGGSTDTQYF
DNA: TGTGCCACTAGCGGGGGAAGCACAGATACGCAGTATTTT

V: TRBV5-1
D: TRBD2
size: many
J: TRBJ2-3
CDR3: CASSTSLAGVTDTQYF
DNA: TGCGCCAGCAGCACCTCCTTAGCGGGGGTAACAGATACGCAGTATTTT

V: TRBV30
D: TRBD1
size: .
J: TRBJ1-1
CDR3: CAWGQGGWGTEAFF
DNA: TGTGCCTGGGGACAGGGAGGTTGGGGCACTGAAGCTTTCTTT

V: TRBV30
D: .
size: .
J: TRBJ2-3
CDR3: CAWSAFWDTQYF
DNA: TGTGCCTGGAGTGCTTTTTGGGATACGCAGTATTTT

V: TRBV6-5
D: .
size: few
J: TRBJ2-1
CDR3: CASKTVYNEQFF
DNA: TGTGCCAGTAAGACAGTCTACAATGAGCAGTTCTTC

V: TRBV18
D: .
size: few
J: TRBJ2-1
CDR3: CASSPPLWEPTHNEQFF
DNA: TGTGCCAGCTCACCACCACTATGGGAACCTACCCACAATGAGCAGTTCTTC

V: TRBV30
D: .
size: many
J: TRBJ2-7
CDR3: CAWRKAGYEQYF
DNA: TGTGCCTGGAGGAAGGCAGGCTACGAGCAGTACTTC

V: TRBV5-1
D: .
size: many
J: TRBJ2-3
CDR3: CASSLAGFTDTQYF
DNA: TGCGCCAGCAGCTTGGCGGGGTTCACAGATACGCAGTATTTT

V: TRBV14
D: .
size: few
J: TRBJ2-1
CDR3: CASCPAGEGEQFF
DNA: TGTGCCAGCTGCCCGGCAGGGGAAGGTGAGCAGTTCTTC

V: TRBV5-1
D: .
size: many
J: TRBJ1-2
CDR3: CASSRALNYGYTF
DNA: TGCGCCAGCAGCAGGGCCCTCAACTATGGCTACACCTTC

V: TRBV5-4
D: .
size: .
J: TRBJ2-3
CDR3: CASSSPGGARDTQYF
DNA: TGTGCCAGCAGCTCCCCAGGGGGGGCAAGAGATACGCAGTATTTT

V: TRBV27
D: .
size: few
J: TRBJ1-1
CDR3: CASSFTPGGGTEAFF
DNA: TGTGCCAGCAGTTTCACGCCGGGGGGAGGCACTGAAGCTTTCTTT

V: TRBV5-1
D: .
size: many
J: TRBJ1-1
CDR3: CASSSLTEGGLRAFF
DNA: TGCGCCAGCAGCTCCCTGACAGAGGGGGGCCTGAGAGCTTTCTTT

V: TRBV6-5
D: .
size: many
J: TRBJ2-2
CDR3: CASSYLGAGELFF
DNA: TGTGCCAGCAGTTACTTGGGCGCCGGGGAGCTGTTTTTT

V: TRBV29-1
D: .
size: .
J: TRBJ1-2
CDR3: CSVESWSDYGYTF
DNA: TGCAGCGTTGAATCGTGGTCAGACTATGGCTACACCTTC

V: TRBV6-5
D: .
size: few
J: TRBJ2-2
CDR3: CASSLGRIHTGELFF
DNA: TGTGCCAGCAGTTTGGGACGGATCCACACCGGGGAGCTGTTTTTT

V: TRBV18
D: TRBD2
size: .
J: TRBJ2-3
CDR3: CASSPAKRGVADTQYF
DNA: TGTGCCAGCTCACCTGCGAAGCGGGGGGTTGCAGATACGCAGTATTTT

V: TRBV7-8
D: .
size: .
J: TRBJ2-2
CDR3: CASSPRPQGNTGELFF
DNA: TGTGCCAGCAGCCCCCGCCCCCAGGGGAACACCGGGGAGCTGTTTTTT

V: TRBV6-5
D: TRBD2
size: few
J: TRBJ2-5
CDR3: CASSYSGTSGGETQYF
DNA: TGTGCCAGCAGTTACTCCGGGACTAGCGGGGGAGAGACCCAGTACTTC

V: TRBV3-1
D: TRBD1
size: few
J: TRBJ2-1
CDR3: CASSFATGEQFF
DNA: TGTGCCAGCAGCTTCGCGACAGGGGAGCAGTTCTTC

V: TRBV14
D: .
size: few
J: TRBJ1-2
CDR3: CASSQGWLYGYTF
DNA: TGTGCCAGCAGCCAAGGGTGGCTATATGGCTACACCTTC

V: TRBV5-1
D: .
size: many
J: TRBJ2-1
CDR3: CASSLGAGLDEQFF
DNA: TGCGCCAGCAGCTTGGGGGCAGGGTTAGATGAGCAGTTCTTC

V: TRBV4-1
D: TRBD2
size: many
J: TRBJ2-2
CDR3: CASSPGTSGGGELFF
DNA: TGCGCCAGCAGCCCCGGGACTAGCGGGGGGGGGGAGCTGTTTTTT

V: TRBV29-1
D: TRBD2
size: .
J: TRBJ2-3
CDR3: CSVSPASGGVADTQYF
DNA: TGCAGCGTTTCCCCTGCGAGCGGGGGTGTCGCAGATACGCAGTATTTT

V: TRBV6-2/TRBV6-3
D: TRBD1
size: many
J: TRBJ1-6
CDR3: CASFPTGDGSPLHF
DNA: TGTGCCAGTTTTCCGACAGGGGATGGTTCACCCCTCCACTTT

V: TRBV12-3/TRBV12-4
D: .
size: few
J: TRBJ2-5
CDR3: CASSLLRWETQYF
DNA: TGTGCCAGCAGCCTCCTTCGCTGGGAGACCCAGTACTTC

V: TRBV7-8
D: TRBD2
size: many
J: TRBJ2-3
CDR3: CASSARRDYSDTQYF
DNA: TGTGCCAGCAGCGCCCGCCGGGACTACTCAGATACGCAGTATTTT

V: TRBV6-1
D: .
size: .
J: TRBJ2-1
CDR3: CASRTITGITYNEQFF
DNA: TGTGCCAGCAGAACAATAACAGGAATTACCTACAATGAGCAGTTCTTC

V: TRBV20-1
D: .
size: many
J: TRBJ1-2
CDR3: CSASRRDYGYTF
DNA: TGCAGTGCTAGTCGGAGGGATTATGGCTACACCTTC

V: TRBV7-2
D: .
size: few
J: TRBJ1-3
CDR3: CASSPRIDRGNTIYF
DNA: TGTGCCAGCAGCCCCCGGATTGACAGGGGAAACACCATATATTTT

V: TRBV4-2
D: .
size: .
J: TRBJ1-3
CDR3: CASSQDRTDSGNTIYF
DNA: TGTGCCAGCAGCCAAGATAGGACCGACTCTGGAAACACCATATATTTT

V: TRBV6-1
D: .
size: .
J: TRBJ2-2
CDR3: CASTQPTASNTGELFF
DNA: TGTGCCAGCACCCAACCGACAGCCTCGAACACCGGGGAGCTGTTTTTT

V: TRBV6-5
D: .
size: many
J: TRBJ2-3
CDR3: CASSYLGRRDTQYF
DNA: TGTGCCAGCAGTTACCTTGGGCGGCGGGATACGCAGTATTTT

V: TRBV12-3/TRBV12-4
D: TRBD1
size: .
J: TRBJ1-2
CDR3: CASSSYVTGGSGYTF
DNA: TGTGCCAGCAGCTCGTATGTGACAGGGGGCAGCGGCTACACCTTC

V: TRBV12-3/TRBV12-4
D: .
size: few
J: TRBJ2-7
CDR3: CASNFKGSSYEQYF
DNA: TGTGCCAGCAATTTTAAGGGGAGCTCCTACGAGCAGTACTTC

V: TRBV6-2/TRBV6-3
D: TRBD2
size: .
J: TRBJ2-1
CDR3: CASSAGLVNEQFF
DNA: TGTGCCAGCAGTGCGGGACTAGTCAATGAGCAGTTCTTC

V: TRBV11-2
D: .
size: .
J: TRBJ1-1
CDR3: CASSFAGDGGFF
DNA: TGTGCCAGCAGCTTTGCGGGTGATGGGGGATTCTTT

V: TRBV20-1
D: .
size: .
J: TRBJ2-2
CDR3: CSALQGGGGELFF
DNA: TGCAGTGCCTTACAGGGTGGAGGCGGGGAGCTGTTTTTT

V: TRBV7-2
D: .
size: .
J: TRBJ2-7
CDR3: CASSPRGGSEQYF
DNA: TGTGCCAGCAGCCCGAGAGGCGGTTCCGAGCAGTACTTC

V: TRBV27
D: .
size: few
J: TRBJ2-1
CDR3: CASSSRETLRNNEQFF
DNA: TGTGCCAGCAGTTCCCGGGAAACACTTAGAAATAATGAGCAGTTCTTC

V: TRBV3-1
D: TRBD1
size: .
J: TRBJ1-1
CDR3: CASSQDPGQGARNTEAFF
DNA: TGTGCCAGCAGCCAAGATCCCGGACAGGGGGCGAGGAACACTGAAGCTTTCTTT

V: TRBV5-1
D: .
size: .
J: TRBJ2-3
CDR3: CASRLGSDTQYF
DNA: TGCGCCAGCAGGCTAGGGTCAGATACGCAGTATTTT